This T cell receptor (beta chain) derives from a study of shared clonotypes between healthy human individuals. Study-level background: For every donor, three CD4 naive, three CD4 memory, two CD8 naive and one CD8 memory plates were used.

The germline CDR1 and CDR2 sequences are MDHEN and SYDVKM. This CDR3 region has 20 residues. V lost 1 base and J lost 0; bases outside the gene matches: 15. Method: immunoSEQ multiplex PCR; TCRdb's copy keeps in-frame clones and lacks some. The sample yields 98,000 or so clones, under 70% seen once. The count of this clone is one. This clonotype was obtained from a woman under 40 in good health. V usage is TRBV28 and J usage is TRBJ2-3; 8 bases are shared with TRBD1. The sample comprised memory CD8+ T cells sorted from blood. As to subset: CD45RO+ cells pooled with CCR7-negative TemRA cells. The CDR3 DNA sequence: TGTGCCAGCAGTTTATTATTTGGACAGGGCTTAAGCGGTAGCACAGATACGCAGTATTTT. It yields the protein CASSLLFGQGLSGSTDTQYF. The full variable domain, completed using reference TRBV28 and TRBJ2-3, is DVKVTQSSRYLVKRTGEKVFLECVQDMDHENMFWYRQDPGLGLRLIYFSYDVKMKEKGDIPEGYSVSREKKERFSLILESASTNQTSMYLCASSLLFGQGLSGSTDTQYFGPGTRLTVL.